This TCR beta chain was identified in a study of response to subunit inactivated influenza vaccine. TCRdb reprocessed the RT-PCR reads with MiXCR, giving one entry per CDR3 protein. The sample contains under 500,000 distinct CDR3 sequences, about 10% of which appear only once. V was clipped by 3 bases and J by 2 bases, with 13 bases between them. The CDR3 runs to 15 residues. Germline V lookup: CDR1 MGHRA, CDR2 YSYEKL. J is TRBJ2-5 and V is TRBV4-1, with D possibly matching TRBD1 (5 bases). This clonotype was obtained from a man in his fifties or sixties who received an inactivated influenza vaccine. The sequencing used PBMCs from blood, collected around seven weeks after vaccination. As DNA, the CDR3 is TGCGCCAGCAGCCACGCGCAGGGCGTACAAGAGACCCAGTACTTC. Translation: CASSHAQGVQETQYF.